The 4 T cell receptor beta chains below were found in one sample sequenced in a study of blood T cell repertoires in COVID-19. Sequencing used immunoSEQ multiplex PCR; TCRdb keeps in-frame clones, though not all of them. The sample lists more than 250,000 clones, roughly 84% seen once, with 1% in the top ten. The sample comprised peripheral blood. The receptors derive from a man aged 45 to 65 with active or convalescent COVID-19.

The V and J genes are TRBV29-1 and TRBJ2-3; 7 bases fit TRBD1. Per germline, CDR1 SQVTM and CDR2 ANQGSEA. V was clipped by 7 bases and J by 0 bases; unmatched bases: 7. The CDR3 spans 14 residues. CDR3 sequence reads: CSDRQGASTDTQYF. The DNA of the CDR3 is TGCAGCGACAGACAGGGAGCTAGCACAGATACGCAGTATTTT.

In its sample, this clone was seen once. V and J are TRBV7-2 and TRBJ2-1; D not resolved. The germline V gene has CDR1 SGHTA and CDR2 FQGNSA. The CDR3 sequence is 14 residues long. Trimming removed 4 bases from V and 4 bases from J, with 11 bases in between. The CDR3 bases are TGTGCCAGCAGCTATACAGACCATTACAATGAGCAGTTCTTC. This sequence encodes CASSYTDHYNEQFF.

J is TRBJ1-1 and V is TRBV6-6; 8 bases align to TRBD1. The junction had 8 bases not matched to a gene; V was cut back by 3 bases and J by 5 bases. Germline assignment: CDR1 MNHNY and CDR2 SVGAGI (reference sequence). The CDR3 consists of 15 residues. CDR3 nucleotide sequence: TGTGCCAGCAGTTATGAAACAGGGGGAGGAACTGAAGCTTTCTTT. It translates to CASSYETGGGTEAFF.

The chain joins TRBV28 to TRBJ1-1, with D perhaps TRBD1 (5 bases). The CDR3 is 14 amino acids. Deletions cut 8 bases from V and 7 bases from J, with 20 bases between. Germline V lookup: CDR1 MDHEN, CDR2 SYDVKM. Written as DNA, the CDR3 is TGTGCCAGCCTAGGGGCCAGTCCATGGAATGAAGCTTTCTTT. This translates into CASLGASPWNEAFF.